This section outlines one T cell receptor (beta chain) sequence together with its context. Using its own MiXCR run on the 5' RACE reads, TCRdb lists one record per CDR3 protein. This table has roughly 520,000 distinct CDR3 sequences, roughly 22% appearing once. This sample is part of a study of T cells after yellow fever vaccination. The CDR3 covers 13 residues. V shed 3 bases and J shed 8 bases, with 16 bases lying between them. Germline CDR1 and CDR2: DFQATT and SNEGSKA (reference sequence). The V gene is TRBV20-1, the J gene TRBJ1-2; unclear D gene. This sequence originates from a man between 18 and 29 years old who received the YFV17D yellow fever vaccine. This specimen was PBMCs, taken about 21 days after the first yellow fever vaccination. CDR3 coding DNA: TGCAGTGCTAGGCGAGGGCCCGCGGGGGGCTACACCTTC. As protein: CSARRGPAGGYTF.